These 15 T cell receptor beta chains were sequenced from one sample in a study of blood T cell repertoires in COVID-19. The protocol was immunoSEQ multiplex PCR, while the TCRdb copy is restricted to in-frame clones and leaves out a portion. The top ten clones hold 3.1% of a sample with hundreds of thousands of clones, about nine tenths of them seen once. The sample consisted of PBMCs or T cells enriched from blood (not recorded which). The receptors were gathered from a woman in her forties or fifties in a cohort exposed to, infected with or recovered from COVID-19 (not recorded which).

This clone was detected once. The CDR3 DNA reads as TGTGCCAGCAGCTTAGAGTGGGAGCCGGCGGACCACACCGGGGAGCTGTTTTTT. Translated: CASSLEWEPADHTGELFF. V is TRBV7-2 and J is TRBJ2-2, with D possibly being TRBD2 (5 bases). The CDR3 consists of 18 residues. The V and J ends lost 1 base and 3 bases respectively, with 18 bases between them. Germline V gives CDR1 SGHTA, CDR2 FQGNSA.

This sequence joins TRBV7-9 and TRBJ1-4; 9 bases map to TRBD1. After removal of 4 bases from V and 8 bases from J, the junction contained 11 bases not matched to a gene. The CDR3 consists of 16 residues. CDR1 is SEHNR, CDR2 FQNEAQ, per germline (reference sequence). CDR3 in amino acids: CASSSTDRGGGEKLFF. Here the CDR3 DNA reads TGTGCCAGCAGCTCGACGGACAGGGGTGGTGGAGAAAAACTGTTTTTT. Filled out from reference TRBV7-9 and TRBJ1-4, the complete variable domain reads DTGVSQNPRHKITKRGQNVTFRCDPISEHNRLYWYRQTLGQGPEFLTYFQNEAQLEKSRLLSDRFSAERPKGSFSTLEIQRTEQGDSAMYLCASSSTDRGGGEKLFFGSGTQLSVL.

J is TRBJ2-1 and V is TRBV5-1, with D possibly matching TRBD1 (5 bases). The ends were cut back, 3 bases at V and 4 bases at J, with 14 bases in the middle. CDR1 is SGHRS, CDR2 YFSETQ, per germline. This CDR3 region has 15 residues. This CDR3 is CASSSGPGPYNEQFF. In DNA, the CDR3 is TGCGCCAGCAGCTCAGGGCCCGGGCCATACAATGAGCAGTTCTTC. The whole variable domain, remainder taken from reference TRBV5-1 and TRBJ2-1, is KAGVTQTPRYLIKTRGQQVTLSCSPISGHRSVSWYQQTPGQGLQFLFEYFSETQRNKGNFPGRFSGRQFSNSRSEMNVSTLELGDSALYLCASSSGPGPYNEQFFGPGTRLTVL.

The chain links TRBV12-3 or TRBV12-4 to TRBJ1-2; D possibly corresponds to TRBD1 (6 bases). With 8 bases removed from V and 7 bases from J, the gap between germline ends came to 17 bases. The CDR3 is 13 amino acids. CDR3 loop: CASDVGARAGYTF. The DNA of the CDR3 is TGTGCCAGCGACGTGGGGGCGCGTGCTGGCTACACCTTC.

The chain links TRBV2 to TRBJ1-5, with a tentative D call TRBD1 (5 bases). Trimming removed 6 bases at V and 4 bases at J, with 10 bases between. The CDR3 contains 13 residues. CDR1 and CDR2 from the germline V gene are SNHLY and FYNNEI. In nucleotides, the CDR3 is TGTGCCAGCAGCGTCGACAGAAATCAGCCCCAGCATTTT. Amino acids: CASSVDRNQPQHF.

The chain has TRBV5-1 and TRBJ2-5; D remains unclear. The CDR3 extends over 14 amino acids. Per the germline V gene, CDR1 is SGHRS and CDR2 is YFSETQ. V lost 0 bases to trimming and J lost 2 bases, with 8 bases between them. The CDR3 DNA reads as TGCGCCAGCAGCTTGGTCCAGACACAAGAGACCCAGTACTTC. This gives the protein CASSLVQTQETQYF. Full variable domain (rest looked up from reference TRBV5-1 and TRBJ2-5): KAGVTQTPRYLIKTRGQQVTLSCSPISGHRSVSWYQQTPGQGLQFLFEYFSETQRNKGNFPGRFSGRQFSNSRSEMNVSTLELGDSALYLCASSLVQTQETQYFGPGTRLLVL.

The V and J genes are TRBV11-3 and TRBJ1-6; 8 bases map to TRBD1. Germline CDR1 is SGHNT and CDR2 is YENEEA. J gave up 7 bases and V 5 bases, and 7 bases lay outside the gene matches. The CDR3 totals 15 residues. CDR3 region: CASSLAGTGNSPLHF. Written as DNA, the CDR3 is TGTGCCAGCAGCCTCGCCGGGACAGGAAATTCACCCCTCCACTTT.

This chain uses TRBV4-2 with TRBJ2-2; 8 bases agree with TRBD2. V dropped 8 bases and J dropped 6; count of bases not matched to a gene: 8. This CDR3 region has 14 residues. The germline V gene encodes CDR1 LGHNA and CDR2 YNFKEQ. The CDR3, as DNA: TGTGCCAGCCGGAAGCGGGGGTCCGCCGGGGAGCTGTTTTTT. Amino acid sequence: CASRKRGSAGELFF.

The V call is TRBV7-6, the J call TRBJ1-3; TRBD1 might be the D (6 bases). Germline V gives CDR1 SGHVS, CDR2 FNYEAQ. The CDR3 loop spans 16 amino acids. Trimming pared 3 bases from V and 0 bases from J, leaving 12 bases between. The CDR3 loop reads CASSLYRASSGNTIYF. CDR3 DNA: TGTGCCAGCAGCTTGTACAGGGCGAGCTCTGGAAACACCATATATTTT.

The chain uses TRBV7-2 and TRBJ1-6; perhaps TRBD1 as D (5 bases). The V gene lost 1 base and the J gene lost 8 bases, with 9 bases spanning the gap. The CDR3 totals 14 residues. In germline, CDR1 is SGHTA, CDR2 FQGNSA. CDR3 sequence reads: CASSLEGGDSPLHF. Here the CDR3 DNA reads TGTGCCAGCAGCTTAGAGGGAGGGGATTCACCCCTCCACTTT. The variable domain in full, completed from reference TRBV7-2 and TRBJ1-6, reads GAGVSQSPSNKVTEKGKDVELRCDPISGHTALYWYRQSLGQGLEFLIYFQGNSAPDKSGLPSDRFSAERTGGSVSTLTIQRTQQEDSAVYLCASSLEGGDSPLHFGNGTRLTVT.

The rearrangement links TRBV7-8 to TRBJ1-2, with 8 nucleotides matching TRBD1. Trimming cost V 5 bases and J 0 bases; bases outside gene matches: 14. Germline V gene lookup returns CDR1 SGHVS and CDR2 FQNEAQ. The CDR3 covers 18 residues. The CDR3 nucleotides are TGTGCCAGCAGCGCCTATTGGGATCCGGGACAGGCTAACTATGGCTACACCTTC. Translated, it gives CASSAYWDPGQANYGYTF.

The V gene is TRBV10-3, the J gene TRBJ2-7, with D maybe TRBD2 (5 bases). CDR1 ENHRY and CDR2 SYGVKD come from the germline V gene. V lost 4 bases to trimming and J lost 6 bases, with 16 bases between them. The CDR3 is 14 residues long. This chain's CDR3 is CAISGTAPIVEQYF. As DNA, the CDR3 is TGTGCCATCAGTGGGACTGCTCCAATTGTCGAGCAGTACTTC.

The chain recombines TRBV6-2 or TRBV6-3 with TRBJ2-1, with 9 bases that match TRBD2. Germline V CDR1 and CDR2: MNHEY, SVGEGT. The CDR3 is made up of 19 amino acids. The ends lost 3 bases at V and 1 base at J; junction bases unmatched: 13. The CDR3 sequence: CASSYGRAGGRRSYNEQFF. CDR3 bases: TGTGCCAGCAGTTATGGTAGGGCGGGGGGGCGTAGGTCCTACAATGAGCAGTTCTTC.

The DNA of the CDR3 is TGTGCCAGCAGCTCGAGGTACAATGAGCAGTTCTTC. It encodes CASSSRYNEQFF. The chain has TRBV7-3 and TRBJ2-1; D gene ambiguous. V was pared by 4 bases and J by 4 bases, with 5 bases between. Germline values: CDR1 SGHTA, CDR2 FQGTGA. The CDR3 is 12 residues long.

CDR3 sequence: CATSGPADSGGAGNEQFF. Written as DNA, the CDR3 is TGTGCCACCAGTGGCCCTGCAGATAGCGGGGGGGCCGGGAATGAGCAGTTCTTC. The chain recombines TRBV24-1 with TRBJ2-1, with 11 nucleotides matching TRBD2. The CDR3 sequence is 18 residues long. After removal of 5 bases from V and 7 bases from J, the junction contained 15 bases not matched to a gene. Per germline, CDR1 KGHDR and CDR2 SFDVKD.